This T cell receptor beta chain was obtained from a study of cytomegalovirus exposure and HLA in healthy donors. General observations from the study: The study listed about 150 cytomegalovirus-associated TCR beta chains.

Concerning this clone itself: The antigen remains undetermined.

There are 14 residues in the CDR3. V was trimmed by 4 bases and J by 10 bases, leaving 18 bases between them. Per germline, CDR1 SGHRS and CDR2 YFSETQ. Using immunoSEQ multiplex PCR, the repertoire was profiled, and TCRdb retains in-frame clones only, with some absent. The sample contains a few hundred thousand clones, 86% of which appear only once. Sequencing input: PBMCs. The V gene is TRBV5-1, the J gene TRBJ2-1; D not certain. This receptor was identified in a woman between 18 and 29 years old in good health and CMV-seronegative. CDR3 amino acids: CASSLGEDVLEQFF. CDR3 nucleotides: TGCGCCAGCAGCCTCGGAGAAGACGTCCTCGAGCAGTTCTTC.